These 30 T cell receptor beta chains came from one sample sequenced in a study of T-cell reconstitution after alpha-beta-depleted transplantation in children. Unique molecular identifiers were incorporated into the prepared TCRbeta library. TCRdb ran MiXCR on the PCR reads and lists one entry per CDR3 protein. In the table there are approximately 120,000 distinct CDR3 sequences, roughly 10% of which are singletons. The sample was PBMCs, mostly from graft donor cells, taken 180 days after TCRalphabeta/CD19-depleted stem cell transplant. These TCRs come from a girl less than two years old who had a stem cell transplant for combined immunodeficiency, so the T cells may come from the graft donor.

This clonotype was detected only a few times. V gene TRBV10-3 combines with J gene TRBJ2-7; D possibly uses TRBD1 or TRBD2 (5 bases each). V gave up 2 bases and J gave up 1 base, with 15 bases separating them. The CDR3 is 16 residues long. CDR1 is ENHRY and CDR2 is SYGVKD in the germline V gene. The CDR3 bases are TGTGCCATCAGTGAGGGTGGGGGAAAGGGGTCCTACGAGCAGTACTTC. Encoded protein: CAISEGGGKGSYEQYF.

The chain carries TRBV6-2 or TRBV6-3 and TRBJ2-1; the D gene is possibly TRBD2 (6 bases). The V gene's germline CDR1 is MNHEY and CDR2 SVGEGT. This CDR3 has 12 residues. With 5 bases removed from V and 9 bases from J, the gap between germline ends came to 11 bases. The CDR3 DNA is TGTGCCAGCAGTCCCGTGGGGGGTGAGCAGTTCTTC. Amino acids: CASSPVGGEQFF.

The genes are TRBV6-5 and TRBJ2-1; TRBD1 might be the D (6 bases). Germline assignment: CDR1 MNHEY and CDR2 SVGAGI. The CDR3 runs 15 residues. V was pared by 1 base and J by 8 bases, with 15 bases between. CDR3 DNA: TGTGCCAGCAGTTACTTGATGGCAGGGGCCCATGAGCAGTTCTTC. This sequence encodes CASSYLMAGAHEQFF.

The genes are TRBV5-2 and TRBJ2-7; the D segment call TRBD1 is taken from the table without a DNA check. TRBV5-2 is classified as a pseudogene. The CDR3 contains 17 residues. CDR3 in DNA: TGTGCCATGGGCTTCGGGCTCATCTGGAGGCCGGGCGACGAGCAGTACTTC. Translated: CAMGFGLIWRPGDEQYF.

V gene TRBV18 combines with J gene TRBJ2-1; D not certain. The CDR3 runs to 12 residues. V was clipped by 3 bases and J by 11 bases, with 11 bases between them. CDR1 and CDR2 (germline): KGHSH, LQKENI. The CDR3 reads CASSPFDSQQFF. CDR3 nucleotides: TGTGCCAGCTCACCTTTCGACTCGCAGCAGTTCTTC.

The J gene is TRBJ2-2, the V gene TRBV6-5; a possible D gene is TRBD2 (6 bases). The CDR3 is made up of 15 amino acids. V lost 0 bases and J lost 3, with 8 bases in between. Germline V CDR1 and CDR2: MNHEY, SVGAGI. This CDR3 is CASSYSEGYTGELFF. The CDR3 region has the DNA TGTGCCAGCAGTTACTCGGAGGGGTACACCGGGGAGCTGTTTTTT.

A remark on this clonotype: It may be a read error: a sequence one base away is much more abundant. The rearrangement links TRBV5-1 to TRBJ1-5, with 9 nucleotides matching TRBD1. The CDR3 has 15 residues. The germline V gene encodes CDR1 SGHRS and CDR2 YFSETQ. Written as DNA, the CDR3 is TGCGCCAGCAGCTTCGGGACAGGGATCAATCATCCCCAGCATTTT. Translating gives CASSFGTGINHPQHF.

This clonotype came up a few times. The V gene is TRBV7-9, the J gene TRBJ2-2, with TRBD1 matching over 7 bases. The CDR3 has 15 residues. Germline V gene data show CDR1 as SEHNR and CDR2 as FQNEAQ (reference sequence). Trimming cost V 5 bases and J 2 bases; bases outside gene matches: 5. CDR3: CASSTDRENTGELFF. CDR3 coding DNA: TGTGCCAGCAGCACCGACAGGGAAAACACCGGGGAGCTGTTTTTT.

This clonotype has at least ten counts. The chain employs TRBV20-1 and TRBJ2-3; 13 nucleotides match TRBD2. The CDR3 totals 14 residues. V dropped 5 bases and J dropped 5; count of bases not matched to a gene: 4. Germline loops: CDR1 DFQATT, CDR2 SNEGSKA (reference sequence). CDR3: CSAGLAGVKDTQYF. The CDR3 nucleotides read TGCAGTGCTGGACTAGCGGGAGTCAAAGATACGCAGTATTTT.

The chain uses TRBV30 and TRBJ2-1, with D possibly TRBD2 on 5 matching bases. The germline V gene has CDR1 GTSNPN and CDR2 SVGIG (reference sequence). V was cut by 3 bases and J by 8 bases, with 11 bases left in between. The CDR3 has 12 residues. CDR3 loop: CAWRPVRDEQFF. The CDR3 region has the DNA TGTGCCTGGAGACCCGTGAGGGATGAGCAGTTCTTC.

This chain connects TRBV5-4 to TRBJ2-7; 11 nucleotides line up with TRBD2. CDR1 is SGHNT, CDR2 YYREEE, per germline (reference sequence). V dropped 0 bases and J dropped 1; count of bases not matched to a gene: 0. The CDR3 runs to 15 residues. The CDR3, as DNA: TGTGCCAGCAGCTTGGGACTAGCGGGATCCTACGAGCAGTACTTC. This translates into CASSLGLAGSYEQYF.

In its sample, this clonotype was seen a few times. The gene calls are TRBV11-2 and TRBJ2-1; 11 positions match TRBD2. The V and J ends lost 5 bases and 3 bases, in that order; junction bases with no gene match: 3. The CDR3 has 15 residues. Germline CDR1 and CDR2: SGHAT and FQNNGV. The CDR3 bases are TGTGCCAGCAGCCGTAGCGGGGGGGTCTACAATGAGCAGTTCTTC. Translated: CASSRSGGVYNEQFF.

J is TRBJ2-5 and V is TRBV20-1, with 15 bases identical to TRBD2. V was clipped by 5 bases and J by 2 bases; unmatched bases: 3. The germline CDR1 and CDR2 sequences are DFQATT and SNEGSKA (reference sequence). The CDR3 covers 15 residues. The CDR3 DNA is TGCAGTGCTTGGGGACTAGCGGGGGGACAAGAGACCCAGTACTTC. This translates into CSAWGLAGGQETQYF.

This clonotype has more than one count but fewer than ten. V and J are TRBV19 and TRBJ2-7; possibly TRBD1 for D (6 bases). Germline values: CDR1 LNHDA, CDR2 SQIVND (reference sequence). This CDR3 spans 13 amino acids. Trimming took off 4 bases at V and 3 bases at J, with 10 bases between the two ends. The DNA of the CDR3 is TGTGCCAGTAGTAGGGACACCCTCTACGAGCAGTACTTC. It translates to CASSRDTLYEQYF.

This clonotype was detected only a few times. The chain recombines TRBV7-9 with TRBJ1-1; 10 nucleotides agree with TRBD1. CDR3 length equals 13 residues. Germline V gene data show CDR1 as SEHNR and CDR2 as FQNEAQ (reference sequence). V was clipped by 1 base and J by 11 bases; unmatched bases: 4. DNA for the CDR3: TGTGCCAGCAGCTTAGGCCGGGACAGGGGTGCTTTCTTT. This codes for CASSLGRDRGAFF.

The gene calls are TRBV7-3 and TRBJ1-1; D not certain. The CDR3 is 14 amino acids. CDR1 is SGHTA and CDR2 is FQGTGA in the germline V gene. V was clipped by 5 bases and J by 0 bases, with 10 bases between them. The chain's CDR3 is CASSLSPMNTEAFF. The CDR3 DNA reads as TGTGCCAGCAGCCTTAGCCCAATGAACACTGAAGCTTTCTTT.

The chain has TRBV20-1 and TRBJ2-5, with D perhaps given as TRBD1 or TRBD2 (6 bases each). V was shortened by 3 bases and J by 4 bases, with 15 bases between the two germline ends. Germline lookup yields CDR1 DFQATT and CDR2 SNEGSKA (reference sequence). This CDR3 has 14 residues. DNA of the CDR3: TGCAGTGCTAGGGGGGGCATCAGGGGAGAGACCCAGTACTTC. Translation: CSARGGIRGETQYF.

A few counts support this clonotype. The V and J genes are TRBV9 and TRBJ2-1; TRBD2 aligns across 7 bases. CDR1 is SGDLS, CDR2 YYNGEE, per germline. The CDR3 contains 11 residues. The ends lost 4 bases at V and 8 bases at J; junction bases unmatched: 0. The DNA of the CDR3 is TGTGCCAGCAGCCGGGAGGATGAGCAGTTCTTC. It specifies CASSREDEQFF.

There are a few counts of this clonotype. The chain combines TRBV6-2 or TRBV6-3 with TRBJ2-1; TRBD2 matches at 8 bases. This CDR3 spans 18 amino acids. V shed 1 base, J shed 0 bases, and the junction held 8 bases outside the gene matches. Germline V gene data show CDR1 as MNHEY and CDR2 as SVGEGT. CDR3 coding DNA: TGTGCCAGCAGTTACTTGCTGACTAGCGCGAGCTCCTACAATGAGCAGTTCTTC. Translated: CASSYLLTSASSYNEQFF.

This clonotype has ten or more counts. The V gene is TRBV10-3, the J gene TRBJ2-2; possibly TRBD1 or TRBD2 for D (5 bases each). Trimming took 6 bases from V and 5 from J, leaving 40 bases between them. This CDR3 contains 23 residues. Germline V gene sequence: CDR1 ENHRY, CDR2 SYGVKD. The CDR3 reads CAIRSGSRGTWGVDGALTGELFF. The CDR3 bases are TGTGCCATCAGATCGGGCTCGAGAGGGACCTGGGGCGTAGATGGGGCCCTGACCGGGGAGCTGTTTTTT.

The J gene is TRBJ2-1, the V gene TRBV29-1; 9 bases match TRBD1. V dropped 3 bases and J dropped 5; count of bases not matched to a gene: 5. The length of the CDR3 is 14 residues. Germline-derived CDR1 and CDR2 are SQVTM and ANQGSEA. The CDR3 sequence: CSVDKGTGHNEQFF. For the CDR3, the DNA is TGCAGCGTTGATAAAGGGACAGGGCACAATGAGCAGTTCTTC.

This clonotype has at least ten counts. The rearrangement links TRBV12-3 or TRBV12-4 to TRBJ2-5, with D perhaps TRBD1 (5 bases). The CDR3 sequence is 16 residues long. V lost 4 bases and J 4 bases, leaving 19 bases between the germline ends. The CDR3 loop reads CASSSTSGLGRETQYF. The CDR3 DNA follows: TGTGCCAGCAGTTCCACCTCCGGGTTGGGGCGAGAGACCCAGTACTTC.

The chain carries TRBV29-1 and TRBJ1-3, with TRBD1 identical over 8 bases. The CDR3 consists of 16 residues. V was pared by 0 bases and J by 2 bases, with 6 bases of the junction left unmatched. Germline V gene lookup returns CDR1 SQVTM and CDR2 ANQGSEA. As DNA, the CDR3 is TGCAGCGTTGAAGACCCAATGACAGGGGCTGGAAACACCATATATTTT. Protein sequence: CSVEDPMTGAGNTIYF.

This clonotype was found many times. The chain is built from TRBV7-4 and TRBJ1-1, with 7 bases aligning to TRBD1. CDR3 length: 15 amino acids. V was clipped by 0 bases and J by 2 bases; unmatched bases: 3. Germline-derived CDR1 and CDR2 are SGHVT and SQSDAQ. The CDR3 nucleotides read TGTGCCAGCAGCTTAGCGGAGGGGGCCAACACTGAAGCTTTCTTT. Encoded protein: CASSLAEGANTEAFF.

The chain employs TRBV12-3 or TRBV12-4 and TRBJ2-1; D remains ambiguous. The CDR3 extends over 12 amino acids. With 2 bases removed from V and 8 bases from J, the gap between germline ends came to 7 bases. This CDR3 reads CASSLSYHEQFF. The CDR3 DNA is TGTGCCAGCAGTTTAAGTTACCATGAGCAGTTCTTC.

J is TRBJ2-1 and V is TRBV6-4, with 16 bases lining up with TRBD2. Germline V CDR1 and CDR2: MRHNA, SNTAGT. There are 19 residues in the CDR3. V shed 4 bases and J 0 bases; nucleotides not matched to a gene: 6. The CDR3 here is CASSAPGLAGGSSYNEQFF. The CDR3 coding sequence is TGTGCCAGCAGTGCTCCGGGACTAGCGGGAGGGAGCTCCTACAATGAGCAGTTCTTC.

CDR3 protein: CSVGPAGSRVETQYF. CDR3 DNA: TGCAGCGTTGGGCCAGCGGGATCGAGGGTGGAGACCCAGTACTTC. The V call is TRBV29-1, the J call TRBJ2-5, with 7 bases fitting TRBD2. V shed 4 bases, J shed 5 bases, and the junction held 13 bases outside the gene matches. The CDR3 runs to 15 residues. Germline V gene sequence: CDR1 SQVTM, CDR2 ANQGSEA.

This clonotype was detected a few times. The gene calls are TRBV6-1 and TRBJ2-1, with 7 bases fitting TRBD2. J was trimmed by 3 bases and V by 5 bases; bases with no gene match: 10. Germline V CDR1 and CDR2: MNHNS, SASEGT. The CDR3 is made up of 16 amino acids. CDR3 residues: CASSTRPSGNYNEQFF. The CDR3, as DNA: TGTGCCAGCAGTACCCGGCCTAGCGGAAACTACAATGAGCAGTTCTTC.

CDR3 sequence: CSVVRGTEAFF. The CDR3 DNA reads as TGCAGCGTTGTTAGGGGCACTGAAGCTTTCTTT. This chain joins TRBV29-1 and TRBJ1-1; D is possibly TRBD1 (5 bases). The CDR3 contains 11 residues. Germline CDR1 is SQVTM and CDR2 is ANQGSEA. Trimming took off 4 bases at V and 4 bases at J, with 7 bases between the two ends.

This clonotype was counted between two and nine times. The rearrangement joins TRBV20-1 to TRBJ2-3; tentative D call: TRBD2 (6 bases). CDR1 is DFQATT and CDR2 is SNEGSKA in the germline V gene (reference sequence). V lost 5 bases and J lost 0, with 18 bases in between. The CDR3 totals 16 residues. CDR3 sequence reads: CSAVRLRGSSTDTQYF. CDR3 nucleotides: TGCAGTGCTGTCCGCTTGCGGGGCTCTAGCACAGATACGCAGTATTTT.